The clone carrying this T cell receptor (beta chain) was counted between two and nine times. Antigen: not known. The germline V and J ends were trimmed by 4 bases and 3 bases, with 13 bases remaining between them. The CDR3 runs to 15 residues. The germline V gene encodes CDR1 LNHDA and CDR2 SQIVND (reference sequence). The sample comes from a study of OX40 agonist ivuxolimab in advanced cancers. Turning to the study itself: An agonistic human IgG2 monoclonal antibody against OX40 (CD134) was given. Study-wide results and limits: Compared with others, partial responders at 0.1-3.0 mg/kg displayed clonal expansion among the lowest. Expanded peripheral T cells had an undetermined antigen specificity. By week 6 at 0.1 to 3.0 mg/kg, blood CD4+ and CD8+ T cells had expanded clonally.

Some clones are missing from TCRdb's copy, which holds only in-frame ones; the method was immunoSEQ multiplex PCR. Among 50,000 to 80,000 clones listed, under 95% were seen once. The sample consisted of CD4+ or CD8+ T cells sorted from blood, taken in a trial of the OX40 agonist ivuxolimab. The V call is TRBV19, the J call TRBJ1-5; D not certain. This clonotype originated in an adult with an advanced solid tumor such as melanoma, head and neck, liver or kidney cancer. The DNA of the CDR3 is TGTGCCAGTAGTAAGGAAGTGTTCAACAATCAGCCCCAGCATTTT. It codes for CASSKEVFNNQPQHF.